A single sample gave rise to the 2 T cell receptor beta chains below, sequenced in a study of cytomegalovirus exposure and HLA in healthy donors. PCR employed 60 Vbeta and 13 Jbeta primers. Sequencing was performed with immunoSEQ multiplex PCR; in TCRdb, only in-frame clones are kept and a portion is missing. The sample lists around 100,000 clones; 80% to 85% were seen once. The sequencing sample was made of PBMCs. These receptors were collected from a man between 25 and 39 years old in good health and CMV-seropositive.

V gene TRBV9 combines with J gene TRBJ1-1, with D tentatively TRBD1 (6 bases). CDR1 is SGDLS and CDR2 is YYNGEE in the germline V gene. Trimming removed 3 bases at V and 1 base at J, with 7 bases between. This CDR3 contains 13 residues. The CDR3 bases are TGTGCCAGCAGCGAAGGGGGGAACACTGAAGCTTTCTTT. Translation: CASSEGGNTEAFF.

The chain is built from TRBV28 and TRBJ2-7, with a weak D call TRBD2 (5 bases). Trimming cost V 3 bases and J 4 bases, with 25 bases left between them. Germline assignment: CDR1 MDHEN and CDR2 SYDVKM. This CDR3 comprises 18 residues. CDR3: CASSFRFGVEQPEYEQYF. Here the CDR3 DNA reads TGTGCCAGCAGTTTTCGATTCGGGGTCGAACAGCCGGAGTACGAGCAGTACTTC.